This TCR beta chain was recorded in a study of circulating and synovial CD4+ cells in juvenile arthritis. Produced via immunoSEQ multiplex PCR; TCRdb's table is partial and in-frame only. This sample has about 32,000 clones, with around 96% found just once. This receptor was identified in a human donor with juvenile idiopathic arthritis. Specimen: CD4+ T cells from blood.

The CDR3 loop reads CASSQEQAFFSGNTIYF. The CDR3 DNA sequence: TGTGCCAGCAGCCAAGAACAGGCCTTTTTCTCTGGAAACACCATATATTTT. J is TRBJ1-3 and V is TRBV4-2, with D perhaps TRBD1 (5 bases). The ends were cut back, 0 bases at V and 0 bases at J, with 12 bases in the middle. The CDR3 runs 17 residues. The germline V gene encodes CDR1 LGHNA and CDR2 YNFKEQ.